The 6 T cell receptor beta chains below all came from one sample that was sequenced in a study of early T cells in non-severe SARS-CoV-2 infection. One entry per CDR3 protein, called by TCRdb with MiXCR from the 5' RACE reads. The table lists more than 80,000 distinct CDR3 sequences, 13% to 15% of them singletons. The material sequenced was whole blood. These receptors all come from an adult who was a healthcare worker with PCR-confirmed SARS-CoV-2 infection or an uninfected control (not recorded which).

The genes are TRBV11-2 and TRBJ2-5, with D maybe TRBD2 (5 bases). The CDR3 is made up of 13 amino acids. Trimming took 5 bases from V and 7 from J, leaving 14 bases between them. Germline values: CDR1 SGHAT, CDR2 FQNNGV. The DNA for the CDR3 is TGTGCCAGCAGCCAGGACTGGGAAGGGACCCAGTACTTC. It translates to CASSQDWEGTQYF.

The chain combines TRBV11-2 with TRBJ1-2, with D unclear. The CDR3 is 14 residues long. The V end was cut by 5 bases, the J end by 5 bases, with 15 bases between. Looked up from germline, CDR1 is SGHAT and CDR2 is FQNNGV. The CDR3 region is CASSRLRQQYGYTF. CDR3 bases: TGTGCCAGCAGCCGCCTCAGGCAGCAATATGGCTACACCTTC. Based on the CDR3 plus reference TRBV11-2 and TRBJ1-2, the full variable domain is EAGVAQSPRYKIIEKRQSVAFWCNPISGHATLYWYQQILGQGPKLLIQFQNNGVVDDSQLPKDRFSAERLKGVDSTLKIQPAKLEDSAVYLCASSRLRQQYGYTFGSGTRLTVV.

The DNA for the CDR3 is TGTGCCAGCAGTTTCGCGACCAGAGAGACCCAGTACTTC. Translation gives CASSFATRETQYF. The chain couples TRBV28 to TRBJ2-5, with unresolved D. Germline lookup yields CDR1 MDHEN and CDR2 SYDVKM. CDR3 length: 13 amino acids. Trimming cost V 3 bases and J 4 bases, with 9 bases left between them. The whole variable domain, remainder taken from reference TRBV28 and TRBJ2-5, is DVKVTQSSRYLVKRTGEKVFLECVQDMDHENMFWYRQDPGLGLRLIYFSYDVKMKEKGDIPEGYSVSREKKERFSLILESASTNQTSMYLCASSFATRETQYFGPGTRLLVL.

This clonotype was counted only a few times. J is TRBJ1-5 and V is TRBV30; unclear D gene. CDR1 and CDR2 from the germline V gene are GTSNPN and SVGIG (reference sequence). Deletions cut 1 base from V and 0 bases from J, with 7 bases between. The CDR3 is 14 residues long. CDR3 nucleotide sequence: TGTGCCTGGAGTGAGGGCAATAGCAATCAGCCCCAGCATTTT. Amino acids: CAWSEGNSNQPQHF.

This clonotype was counted a few times. The chain carries TRBV11-2 and TRBJ2-3, with 7 bases aligning to TRBD2. J was trimmed by 1 base and V by 8 bases; bases with no gene match: 6. In germline, CDR1 is SGHAT, CDR2 FQNNGV. The CDR3 is made up of 14 amino acids. CDR3 in DNA: TGTGCCAGCGGACCGGGAGGAGGCACAGATACGCAGTATTTT. Translating gives CASGPGGGTDTQYF. Based on the CDR3 plus reference TRBV11-2 and TRBJ2-3, the full variable domain is EAGVAQSPRYKIIEKRQSVAFWCNPISGHATLYWYQQILGQGPKLLIQFQNNGVVDDSQLPKDRFSAERLKGVDSTLKIQPAKLEDSAVYLCASGPGGGTDTQYFGPGTRLTVL.

This clonotype has just a few counts. The chain carries TRBV6-2 or TRBV6-3 and TRBJ2-3; 14 bases map to TRBD2. Looked up from germline, CDR1 is MNHEY and CDR2 is SVGEGT. V dropped 6 bases and J dropped 3; count of bases not matched to a gene: 8. CDR3 length: 17 residues. CDR3 sequence reads: CASSPGTSGSMTDTQYF. In DNA, the CDR3 is TGTGCCAGCAGCCCGGGGACTAGCGGGAGTATGACAGATACGCAGTATTTT.